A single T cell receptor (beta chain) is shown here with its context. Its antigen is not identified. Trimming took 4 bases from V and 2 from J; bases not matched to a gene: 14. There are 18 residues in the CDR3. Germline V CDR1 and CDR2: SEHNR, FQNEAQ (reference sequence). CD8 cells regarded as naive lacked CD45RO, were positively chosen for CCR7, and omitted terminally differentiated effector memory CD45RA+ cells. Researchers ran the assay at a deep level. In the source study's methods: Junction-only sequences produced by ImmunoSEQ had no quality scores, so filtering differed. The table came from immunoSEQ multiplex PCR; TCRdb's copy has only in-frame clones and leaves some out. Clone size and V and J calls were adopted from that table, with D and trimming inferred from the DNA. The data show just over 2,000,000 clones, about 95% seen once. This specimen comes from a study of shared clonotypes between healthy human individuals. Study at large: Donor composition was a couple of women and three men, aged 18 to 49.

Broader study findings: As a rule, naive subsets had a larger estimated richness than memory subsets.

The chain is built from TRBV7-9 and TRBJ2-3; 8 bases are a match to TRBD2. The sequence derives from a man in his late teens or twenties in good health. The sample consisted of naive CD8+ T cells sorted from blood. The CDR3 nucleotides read TGTGCCAGCAGCTACCATACGGGGGGGGCCAGTTTCACAGATACGCAGTATTTT. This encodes CASSYHTGGASFTDTQYF.